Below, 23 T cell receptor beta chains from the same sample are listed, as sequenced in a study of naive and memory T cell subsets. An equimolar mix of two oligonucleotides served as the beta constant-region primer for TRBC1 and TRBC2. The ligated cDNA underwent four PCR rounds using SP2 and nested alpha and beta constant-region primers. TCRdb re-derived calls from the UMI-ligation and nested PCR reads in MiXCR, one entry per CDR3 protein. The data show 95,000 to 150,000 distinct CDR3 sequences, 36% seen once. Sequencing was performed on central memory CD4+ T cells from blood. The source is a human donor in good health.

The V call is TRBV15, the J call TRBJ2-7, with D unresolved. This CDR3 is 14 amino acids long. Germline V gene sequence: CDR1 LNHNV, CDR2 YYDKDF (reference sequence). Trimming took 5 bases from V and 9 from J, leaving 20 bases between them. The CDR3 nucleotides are TGTGCCACCAGCGCGACGGGTAACCTACGAGTGCAGTACTTC. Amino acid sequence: CATSATGNLRVQYF. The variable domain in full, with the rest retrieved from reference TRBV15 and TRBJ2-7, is DAMVIQNPRYQVTQFGKPVTLSCSQTLNHNVMYWYQQKSSQAPKLLFHYYDKDFNNEADTPDNFQSRRPNTSFCFLDIRSPGLGDTAMYLCATSATGNLRVQYFGPGTRLTVT.

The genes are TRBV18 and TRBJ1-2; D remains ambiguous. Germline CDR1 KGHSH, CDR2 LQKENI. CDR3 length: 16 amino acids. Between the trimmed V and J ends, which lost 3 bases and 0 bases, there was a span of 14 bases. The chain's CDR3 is CASSPAAAASNYGYTF. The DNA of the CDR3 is TGTGCCAGCTCACCGGCAGCGGCAGCTTCTAACTATGGCTACACCTTC. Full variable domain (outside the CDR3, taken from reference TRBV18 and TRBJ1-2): NAGVMQNPRHLVRRRGQEARLRCSPMKGHSHVYWYRQLPEEGLKFMVYLQKENIIDESGMPKERFSAEFPKEGPSILRIQQVVRGDSAAYFCASSPAAAASNYGYTFGSGTRLTVV.

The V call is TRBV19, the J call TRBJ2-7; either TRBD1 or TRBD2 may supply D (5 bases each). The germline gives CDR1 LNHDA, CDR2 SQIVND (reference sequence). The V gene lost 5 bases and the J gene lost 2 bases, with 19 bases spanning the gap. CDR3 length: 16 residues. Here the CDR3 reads CASSPTSGTVPYEQYF. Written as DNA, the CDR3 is TGTGCCAGTAGTCCCACTTCCGGGACGGTGCCCTACGAGCAGTACTTC. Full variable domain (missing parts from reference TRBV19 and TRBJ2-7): DGGITQSPKYLFRKEGQNVTLSCEQNLNHDAMYWYRQDPGQGLRLIYYSQIVNDFQKGDIAEGYSVSREKKESFPLTVTSAQKNPTAFYLCASSPTSGTVPYEQYFGPGTRLTVT.

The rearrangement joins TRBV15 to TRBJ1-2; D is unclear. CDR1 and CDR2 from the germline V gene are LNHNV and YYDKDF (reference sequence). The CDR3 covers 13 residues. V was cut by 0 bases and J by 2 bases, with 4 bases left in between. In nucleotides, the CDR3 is TGTGCCACCAGCAGAGACGGAAACTATGGCTACACCTTC. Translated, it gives CATSRDGNYGYTF.

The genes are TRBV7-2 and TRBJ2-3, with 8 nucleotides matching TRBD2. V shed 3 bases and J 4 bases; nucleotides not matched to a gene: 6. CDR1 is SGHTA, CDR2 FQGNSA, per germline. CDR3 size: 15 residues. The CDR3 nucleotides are TGTGCCAGCAGCTTTTCCCCGGGAGGGGCAGATACGCAGTATTTT. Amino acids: CASSFSPGGADTQYF.

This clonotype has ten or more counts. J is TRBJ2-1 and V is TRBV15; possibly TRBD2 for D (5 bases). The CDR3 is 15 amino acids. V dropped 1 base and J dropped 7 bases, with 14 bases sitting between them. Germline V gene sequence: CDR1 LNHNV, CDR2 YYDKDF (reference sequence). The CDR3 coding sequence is TGTGCCACCAGCAGAGGAGGGCTAGAACAGAATGAGCAGTTCTTC. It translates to CATSRGGLEQNEQFF.

The CDR3 DNA is TGCAGCGTGGGGGGCAGGGAACAAGAGACCCAGTACTTC. Its translation: CSVGGREQETQYF. J is TRBJ2-5 and V is TRBV29-1; the D call may be TRBD1 or TRBD2 (6 bases each). V lost 6 bases to trimming and J lost 2 bases, with 13 bases between them. In germline, CDR1 is SQVTM, CDR2 ANQGSEA. This CDR3 has 13 amino acids.

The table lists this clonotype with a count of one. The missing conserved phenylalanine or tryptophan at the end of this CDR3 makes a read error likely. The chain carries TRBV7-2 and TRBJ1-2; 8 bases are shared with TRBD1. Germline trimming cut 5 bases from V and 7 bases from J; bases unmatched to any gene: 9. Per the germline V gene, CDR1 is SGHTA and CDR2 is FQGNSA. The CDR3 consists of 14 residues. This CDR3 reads CASSTSTGAFGYTL. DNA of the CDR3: TGTGCCAGCAGCACATCGACAGGGGCGTTTGGCTACACCTTA.

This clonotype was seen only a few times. The CDR3 protein is CATSSYTGSKNIQYF. The CDR3 bases are TGTGCCACCAGCAGCTACACAGGTAGCAAAAACATTCAGTACTTC. The chain joins TRBV15 to TRBJ2-4; a possible D gene is TRBD1 (5 bases). Germline loops: CDR1 LNHNV, CDR2 YYDKDF (reference sequence). This CDR3 contains 15 residues. Deletions cut 3 bases from V and 3 bases from J, with 12 bases between.

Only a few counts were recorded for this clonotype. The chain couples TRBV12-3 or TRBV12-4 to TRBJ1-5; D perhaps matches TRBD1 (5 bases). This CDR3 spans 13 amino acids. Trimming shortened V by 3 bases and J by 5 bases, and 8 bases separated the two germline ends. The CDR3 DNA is TGTGCCAGCAGTTTCAGGGAATATCAGCCCCAGCATTTT. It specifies CASSFREYQPQHF.

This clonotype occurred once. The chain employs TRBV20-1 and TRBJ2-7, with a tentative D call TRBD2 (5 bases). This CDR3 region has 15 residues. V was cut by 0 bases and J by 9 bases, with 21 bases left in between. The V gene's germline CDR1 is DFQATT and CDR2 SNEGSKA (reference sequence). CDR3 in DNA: TGCAGTGCTAGAGATTTGGCGGGTAGGGTTCTTCGGCAGTACTTC. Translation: CSARDLAGRVLRQYF.

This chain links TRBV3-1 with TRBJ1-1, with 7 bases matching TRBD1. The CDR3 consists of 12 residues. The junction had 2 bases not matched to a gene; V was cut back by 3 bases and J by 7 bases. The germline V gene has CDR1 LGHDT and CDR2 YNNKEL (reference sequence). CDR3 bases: TGTGCCAGCAGCCACCCAGGGGGTGAAGCTTTCTTT. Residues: CASSHPGGEAFF.

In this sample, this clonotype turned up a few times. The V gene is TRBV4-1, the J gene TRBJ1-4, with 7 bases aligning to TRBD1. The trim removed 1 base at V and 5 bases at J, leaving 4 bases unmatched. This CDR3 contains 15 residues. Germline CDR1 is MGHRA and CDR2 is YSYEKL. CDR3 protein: CASSQAGQTNEKLFF. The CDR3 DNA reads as TGCGCCAGCAGCCAAGCGGGACAGACGAATGAAAAACTGTTTTTT.

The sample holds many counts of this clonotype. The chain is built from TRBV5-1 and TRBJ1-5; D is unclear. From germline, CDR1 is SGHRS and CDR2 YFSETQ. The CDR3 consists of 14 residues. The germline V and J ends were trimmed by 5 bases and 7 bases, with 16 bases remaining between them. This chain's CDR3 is CASSPGLPGQPQHF. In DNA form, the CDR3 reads TGCGCCAGCAGTCCCGGACTGCCCGGGCAGCCCCAGCATTTT.

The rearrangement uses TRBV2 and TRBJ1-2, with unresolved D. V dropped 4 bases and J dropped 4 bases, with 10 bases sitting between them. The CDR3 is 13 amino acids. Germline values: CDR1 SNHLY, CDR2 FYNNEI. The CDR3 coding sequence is TGTGCCAGCAGTGCCCTGATTAGCTATGGCTACACCTTC. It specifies CASSALISYGYTF.

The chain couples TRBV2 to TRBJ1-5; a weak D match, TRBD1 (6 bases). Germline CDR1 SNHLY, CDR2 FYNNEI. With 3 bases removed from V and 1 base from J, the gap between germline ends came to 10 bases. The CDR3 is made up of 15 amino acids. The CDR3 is CASSDPGESNQPQHF. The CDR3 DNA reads TGTGCCAGCAGTGACCCAGGGGAGAGCAATCAGCCCCAGCATTTT.

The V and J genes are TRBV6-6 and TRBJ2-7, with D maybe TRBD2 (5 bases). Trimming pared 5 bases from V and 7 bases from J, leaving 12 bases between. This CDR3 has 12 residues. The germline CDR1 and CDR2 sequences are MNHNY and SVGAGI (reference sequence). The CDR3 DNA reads TGTGCCAGCAGTCCCATTCGGAGGGAGCAGTACTTC. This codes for CASSPIRREQYF.

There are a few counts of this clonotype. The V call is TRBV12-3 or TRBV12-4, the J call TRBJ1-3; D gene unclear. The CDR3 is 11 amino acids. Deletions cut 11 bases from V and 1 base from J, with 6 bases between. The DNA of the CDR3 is TGTGCCTCGGGTTCTGGAAACACCATATATTTT. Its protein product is CASGSGNTIYF.

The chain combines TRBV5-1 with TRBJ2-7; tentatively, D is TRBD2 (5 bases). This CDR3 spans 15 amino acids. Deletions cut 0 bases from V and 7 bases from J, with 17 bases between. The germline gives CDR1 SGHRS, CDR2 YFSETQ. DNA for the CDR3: TGCGCCAGCAGCTTGGAAGGCAGACCTCCGGGAGAGCAGTACTTC. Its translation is CASSLEGRPPGEQYF. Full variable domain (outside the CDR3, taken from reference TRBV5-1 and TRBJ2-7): KAGVTQTPRYLIKTRGQQVTLSCSPISGHRSVSWYQQTPGQGLQFLFEYFSETQRNKGNFPGRFSGRQFSNSRSEMNVSTLELGDSALYLCASSLEGRPPGEQYFGPGTRLTVT.

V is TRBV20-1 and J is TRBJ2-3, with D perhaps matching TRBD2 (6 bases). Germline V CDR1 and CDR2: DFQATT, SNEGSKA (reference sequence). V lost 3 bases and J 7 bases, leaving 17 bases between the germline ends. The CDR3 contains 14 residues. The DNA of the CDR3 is TGCAGTGCTAGCACGGGAGTGAACGTGAATACGCAGTATTTT. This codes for CSASTGVNVNTQYF.

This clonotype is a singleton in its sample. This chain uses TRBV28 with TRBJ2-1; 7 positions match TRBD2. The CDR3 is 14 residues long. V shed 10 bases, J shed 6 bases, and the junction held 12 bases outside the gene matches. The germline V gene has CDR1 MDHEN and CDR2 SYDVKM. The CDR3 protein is CATLRAGAVNEQFF. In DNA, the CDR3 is TGTGCCACCTTGAGGGCGGGAGCTGTCAATGAGCAGTTCTTC.

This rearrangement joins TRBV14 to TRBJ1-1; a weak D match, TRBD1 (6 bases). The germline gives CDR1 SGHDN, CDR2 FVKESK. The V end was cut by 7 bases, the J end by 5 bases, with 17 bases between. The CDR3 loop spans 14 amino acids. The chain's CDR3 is CASTRDTFGTEAFF. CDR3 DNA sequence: TGTGCCAGCACTAGGGACACCTTCGGGACTGAAGCTTTCTTT. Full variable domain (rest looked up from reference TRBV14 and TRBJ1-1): EAGVTQFPSHSVIEKGQTVTLRCDPISGHDNLYWYRRVMGKEIKFLLHFVKESKQDESGMPNNRFLAERTGGTYSTLKVQPAELEDSGVYFCASTRDTFGTEAFFGQGTRLTVV.

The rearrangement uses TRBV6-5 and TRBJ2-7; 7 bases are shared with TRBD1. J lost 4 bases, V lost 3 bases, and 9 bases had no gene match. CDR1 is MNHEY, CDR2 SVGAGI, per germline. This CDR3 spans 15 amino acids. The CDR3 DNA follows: TGTGCCAGCAGTTATTATCCGGGACAGCCTTACGAGCAGTACTTC. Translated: CASSYYPGQPYEQYF.